The clone carrying this T cell receptor beta chain was seen a handful of times. This sample was taken from a study of OX40 agonist ivuxolimab in advanced cancers. This table comes from immunoSEQ multiplex PCR, and its TCRdb copy is limited to in-frame clones, with some not included. The data contain tens of thousands of clones, 70% to 85% of them singletons. From germline, CDR1 is MGHRA and CDR2 YSYEKL. The V gene end was trimmed by 3 bases and the J gene end by 6 bases; junction bases not matched to a gene: 9. This CDR3 is 16 amino acids long. The receptor was derived from an adult with an advanced solid tumor such as melanoma, head and neck, liver or kidney cancer. This rearrangement joins TRBV4-1 to TRBJ2-3, with 10 nucleotides matching TRBD2. The sequences come from CD4+ or CD8+ T cells sorted from blood, collected in a trial of the OX40 agonist ivuxolimab. Written as DNA, the CDR3 is TGCGCCAGCAGCCAGGACAAGCGGGGGGGCCGGGATACGCAGTATTTT. This gives the protein CASSQDKRGGRDTQYF.